The 3 T cell receptor beta chains presented below share a single source sample, sequenced in a study of blood T cell repertoires in COVID-19 (dated by TCRdb to the early 2020s). Receptor libraries were prepared by the immunoSEQ multiplex PCR assay. TCRdb carries this immuneACCESS record with in-frame sequences only. Its versions omit some clonotypes, under half of them owing to an unresolved V gene in the studies checked, with the rest unexplained. The sample includes around 190,000 clones, with about 80% observed a single time. The biggest ten clones account for 6.9% of the sample. The sample consisted of peripheral blood. The receptors originated from a man aged 60 to 69 with acute or convalescent COVID-19.

Here the CDR3 reads CASSAGGTWNIQYF. CDR3 sequence (DNA): TGTGCCAGCAGCGCCGGGGGGACGTGGAACATTCAGTACTTC. The J gene is TRBJ2-4, the V gene TRBV9; 7 bases agree with TRBD2. CDR3 length: 14 amino acids. Germline V gives CDR1 SGDLS, CDR2 YYNGEE. The J segment lost 7 bases and the V segment lost 3 bases, leaving 7 bases of the junction unmatched.

The rearrangement joins TRBV2 to TRBJ1-2; D perhaps matches TRBD1 (5 bases). The CDR3 contains 15 residues. The V and J ends lost 3 bases and 3 bases respectively, with 14 bases between them. In germline, CDR1 is SNHLY, CDR2 FYNNEI. This chain's CDR3 is CASSDQGEAYYGYTF. The CDR3 region has the DNA TGTGCCAGCAGTGACCAGGGTGAGGCCTACTATGGCTACACCTTC.

DNA of the CDR3: TGCAGTGCTAGCGGGGAGGATAGGCGGTTCTTC. Translation gives CSASGEDRRFF. J is TRBJ2-1 and V is TRBV20-1; D is perhaps TRBD2 (6 bases). Germline CDR1 reads DFQATT; CDR2 reads SNEGSKA (reference sequence). V dropped 3 bases and J dropped 15 bases, with 15 bases sitting between them. The CDR3 is 11 residues long.